This entry features one T cell receptor beta chain sequence. This sample was included in a study of cytomegalovirus exposure and HLA in healthy donors. Method: immunoSEQ multiplex PCR; TCRdb's copy keeps in-frame clones and lacks some. The sample includes 110,000 or so clones, about 88% of them seen just once. The J segment lost 6 bases and the V segment lost 0 bases, leaving 7 bases of the junction unmatched. Per the germline V gene, CDR1 is MNHEY and CDR2 is SVGAGI. The CDR3 covers 16 residues. The chain has TRBV6-5 and TRBJ2-1; 8 bases map to TRBD1. This receptor was identified in a man between 18 and 35 years old in good health and CMV-seropositive. The specimen sequenced was PBMCs. The CDR3 region is CASSYSAGQVINEQFF. CDR3 nucleotides: TGTGCCAGCAGTTACTCGGCGGGACAGGTGATCAATGAGCAGTTCTTC.